The 27 T cell receptor beta chains reported below all come from one sample, sequenced in a study of monozygotic twins with inflammatory bowel disease. Each CDR3 protein gets one entry in TCRdb, which reprocessed the 5' RACE reads and gives no DNA. The table for this sample gives 400,000 to 500,000 distinct CDR3 sequences. The sequencing input was blood. The receptors originated from a human donor with ulcerative colitis or Crohn's disease, or a healthy co-twin of an affected twin (not recorded which).

This sequence joins TRBV7-6 and TRBJ2-5; TCRdb reports TRBD1, a call that lacks DNA to check it against. The CDR3 runs to 15 residues. CDR1 is SGHVS and CDR2 is FNYEAQ in the germline V gene. Here the CDR3 reads CASSLGGGRPETQYF.

The chain combines TRBV29-1 with TRBJ2-7; TCRdb lists TRBD1, though no DNA is available to test this call. The CDR3 has 12 amino acids. CDR1 is SQVTM, CDR2 ANQGSEA, per germline. This CDR3 reads CSVEGPRYEQYF.

The J gene is TRBJ2-7, the V gene TRBV7-2; TCRdb returns TRBD2, unconfirmable since there is no DNA. The CDR3 runs to 15 residues. The germline V gene encodes CDR1 SGHTA and CDR2 FQGNSA. The CDR3 loop is CASSGLAGASYEQYF.

The V gene is TRBV30, the J gene TRBJ2-1; TCRdb's D call of TRBD2 is untestable without DNA. This CDR3 has 16 residues. Germline V CDR1 and CDR2: GTSNPN, SVGIG (reference sequence). The CDR3 region is CAWTPKTSGYLNEQFF. Variable domain in full (rest from reference TRBV30 and TRBJ2-1): SQTIHQWPATLVQPVGSPLSLECTVEGTSNPNLYWYRQAAGRGLQLLFYSVGIGQISSEVPQNLSASRPQDRQFILSSKKLLLSDSGFYLCAWTPKTSGYLNEQFFGPGTRLTVL.

The chain has TRBV20-1 and TRBJ2-5; the D call of TRBD1 rests on TCRdb alone, since no DNA is present to check it. Germline-derived CDR1 and CDR2 are DFQATT and SNEGSKA (reference sequence). This CDR3 comprises 13 residues. CDR3 region: CSASHLGVETQYF.

The CDR3 sequence: CACSREPATSEQYF. The gene calls are TRBV30 and TRBJ2-7; TCRdb calls TRBD2, which cannot be checked without DNA. Germline V CDR1 and CDR2: GTSNPN, SVGIG (reference sequence). The CDR3 has 14 amino acids.

V gene TRBV30 combines with J gene TRBJ1-2; the D call of TRBD1 rests on TCRdb alone, since no DNA is present to check it. CDR3 length: 14 residues. Germline loops: CDR1 GTSNPN, CDR2 SVGIG (reference sequence). This CDR3 is CAWSRTGANYGYTF.

This chain uses TRBV2 with TRBJ2-2; checking the TCRdb D call of TRBD2 is not possible without DNA. Per the germline V gene, CDR1 is SNHLY and CDR2 is FYNNEI. The CDR3 extends over 15 amino acids. The CDR3 sequence is CASSLLAGVVGELFF.

The genes are TRBV4-3 and TRBJ2-5. CDR1 LGHNA and CDR2 YSLEER come from the germline V gene. The CDR3 runs to 13 residues. The chain's CDR3 is CASSQVSGETQYF.

V usage is TRBV29-1 and J usage is TRBJ1-2. The germline CDR1 and CDR2 sequences are SQVTM and ANQGSEA. This CDR3 has 11 residues. This CDR3 is CSVRGMGGYTF. Full variable domain (missing parts from reference TRBV29-1 and TRBJ1-2): SAVISQKPSRDICQRGTSLTIQCQVDSQVTMMFWYRQQPGQSLTLIATANQGSEATYESGFVIDKFPISRPNLTFSTLTVSNMSPEDSSIYLCSVRGMGGYTFGSGTRLTVV.

CDR3: CASSFYGTGELFF. This sequence joins TRBV7-2 and TRBJ2-2. This CDR3 comprises 13 residues. Germline V gene lookup returns CDR1 SGHTA and CDR2 FQGNSA.

This chain uses TRBV5-1 with TRBJ2-1; TCRdb designates TRBD2, a call that cannot be tested without DNA. This CDR3 contains 16 residues. The germline CDR1 and CDR2 sequences are SGHRS and YFSETQ. The CDR3 loop reads CASSPARGGAYNEQFF.

This chain uses TRBV4-1 with TRBJ2-2; TCRdb calls TRBD1, which cannot be checked without DNA. Germline loops: CDR1 MGHRA, CDR2 YSYEKL. This CDR3 is built from 17 residues. The CDR3 protein is CASSQDGAGFRHGELFF.

This chain links TRBV5-1 with TRBJ2-7; TCRdb reports TRBD1, a call that lacks DNA to check it against. Germline V lookup: CDR1 SGHRS, CDR2 YFSETQ. CDR3 length equals 14 residues. CDR3 protein: CASSNSGTAYEQYF. The full variable domain, its missing parts supplied by reference TRBV5-1 and TRBJ2-7, is KAGVTQTPRYLIKTRGQQVTLSCSPISGHRSVSWYQQTPGQGLQFLFEYFSETQRNKGNFPGRFSGRQFSNSRSEMNVSTLELGDSALYLCASSNSGTAYEQYFGPGTRLTVT.

V is TRBV5-1 and J is TRBJ2-5; TCRdb's assignment of TRBD2 cannot be checked, as there is no DNA. There are 17 residues in the CDR3. Germline CDR1 reads SGHRS; CDR2 reads YFSETQ. The CDR3 loop reads CASKGLAGGPAKETQYF.

The gene calls are TRBV20-1 and TRBJ2-7; TCRdb proposes TRBD1, but this gene call is untestable without DNA. CDR1 is DFQATT and CDR2 is SNEGSKA in the germline V gene (reference sequence). The CDR3 contains 14 residues. Here the CDR3 reads CSAKPGQGNDEQYF.

The chain couples TRBV20-1 to TRBJ2-5; TCRdb's assignment of TRBD1 cannot be checked, as there is no DNA. The CDR3 extends over 14 amino acids. CDR1 is DFQATT and CDR2 is SNEGSKA in the germline V gene (reference sequence). The CDR3 here is CSARAGTGTETQYF.

The V call is TRBV6-5, the J call TRBJ1-2. The CDR3 length is 13 residues. Germline V gene sequence: CDR1 MNHEY, CDR2 SVGAGI. The CDR3 reads CASSQTVNYGYTF.

The chain uses TRBV30 and TRBJ2-3; TCRdb's D gene call, TRBD2, goes unchecked for lack of DNA. CDR3 length: 14 residues. Per the germline V gene, CDR1 is GTSNPN and CDR2 is SVGIG (reference sequence). The CDR3 reads CAVEASGRRDTQYF. The full variable domain, completed using reference TRBV30 and TRBJ2-3, is SQTIHQWPATLVQPVGSPLSLECTVEGTSNPNLYWYRQAAGRGLQLLFYSVGIGQISSEVPQNLSASRPQDRQFILSSKKLLLSDSGFYLCAVEASGRRDTQYFGPGTRLTVL.

This rearrangement joins TRBV12-3 or TRBV12-4 to TRBJ2-3. The CDR3 contains 13 residues. The CDR3 loop is CASSSLTLDTQYF.

The V call is TRBV7-2, the J call TRBJ2-5; TCRdb reports TRBD1, a call that lacks DNA to check it against. The V gene's germline CDR1 is SGHTA and CDR2 FQGNSA. This CDR3 has 15 amino acids. This chain's CDR3 is CASRSHRGPKETQYF.

The chain joins TRBV12-3 or TRBV12-4 to TRBJ1-1; no DNA is available, so the TRBD1 call from TCRdb remains unchecked. The CDR3 runs 14 residues. The CDR3 is CASSWPGMNTEAFF.

The chain recombines TRBV6-1 with TRBJ1-2. The CDR3 extends over 14 amino acids. Per germline, CDR1 MNHNS and CDR2 SASEGT. The CDR3 spells CASSERGARGGYTF.

V is TRBV5-1 and J is TRBJ2-7; TCRdb outputs TRBD1, but without DNA this stays unchecked. The CDR3 contains 16 residues. CDR1 SGHRS and CDR2 YFSETQ come from the germline V gene. The chain's CDR3 is CASSTPEGGVTYEQYF.

This sequence joins TRBV28 and TRBJ2-3. Germline V lookup: CDR1 MDHEN, CDR2 SYDVKM. The CDR3 sequence is 14 residues long. The CDR3 here is CASSLAPGTDTQYF.

The chain couples TRBV12-3 or TRBV12-4 to TRBJ2-7; the TRBD1 assignment by TCRdb is unverifiable without DNA. The CDR3 spans 16 residues. The CDR3 reads CASSEARGRFAYEQYF.

The gene calls are TRBV5-6 and TRBJ2-7; lacking DNA, the TRBD2 call made by TCRdb goes unchecked. Germline V gene sequence: CDR1 SGHDT, CDR2 YYEEEE. The CDR3 runs to 13 residues. CDR3 amino acids: CASSRQGVYEQYF.